This TCR beta chain comes out of a study of beta chain features in type 1 diabetes. Germline-derived CDR1 and CDR2 are SQVTM and ANQGSEA. Trimming stripped 2 bases from V and 1 base from J, with 11 bases between. The CDR3 has 14 amino acids. This clone was recorded a few times. What it binds is not known. General observations from the study: Naive, central memory and Treg TCRB repertoires seemed to resemble each other more closely in patients than they did in healthy donors. Cells carrying high TCR expression could end up over-represented when cDNA is sequenced.

Each sorted fraction was over 95% pure. Expressed TCRB transcripts were sequenced because the entire RNA isolate underwent reverse transcription. Profiling relied on immunoSEQ multiplex PCR, and the TCRdb table lists in-frame clones only, not all of them. The profile shows hundreds of thousands of clones, 55% to 70% of them singletons. Sequencing used naive CD4+ T cells from blood. The chain employs TRBV29-1 and TRBJ2-5, with D uncertain. The sequence was obtained from a man aged 30 to 39 in good health. The CDR3 DNA is TGCAGCGTTGAACAGCTTCTCCTCCAAGAGACCCAGTACTTC. It codes for CSVEQLLLQETQYF.